Following are 9 T cell receptor beta chains from one sample sequenced in a study of T cells in Graves' hyperthyroidism and ophthalmopathy. RNA transcripts provided the source from which TCR beta CDR3 regions were amplified. The HTBI set primed first-round TCR CDR3 RT-PCR. Via MiXCR, TCRdb re-called the multiplex PCR reads, giving one row per CDR3 protein. The sample gives 750,000 to 950,000 distinct CDR3 sequences, over 35% of which show up once; 8% to 9% is in the top ten. Sequenced input: blood. All receptors come from a man between 18 and 35 years old with Graves' hyperthyroidism.

This clonotype was recorded many times. V gene TRBV2 combines with J gene TRBJ1-5; the match to TRBD1 covers 9 bases. The CDR3 loop spans 16 amino acids. Germline assignment: CDR1 SNHLY and CDR2 FYNNEI. With V trimmed by 6 bases and J by 2 bases, 8 bases remained unmatched. The CDR3 region is CASRGGQGAGNQPQHF. DNA for the CDR3: TGTGCCAGCAGGGGGGGACAGGGAGCTGGCAATCAGCCCCAGCATTTT.

This clonotype occurred a few times. V is TRBV25-1 and J is TRBJ2-2, with D uncertain. Germline values: CDR1 MGHDK, CDR2 SYGVNS. This CDR3 spans 12 amino acids. Trimming took off 7 bases at V and 3 bases at J, with 6 bases between the two ends. CDR3 amino acids: CASNQDTGELFF. The DNA for the CDR3 is TGTGCCAGCAACCAGGACACCGGGGAGCTGTTTTTT.

Only a few counts were recorded for this clonotype. The chain joins TRBV20-1 to TRBJ1-1; no firm D call. The CDR3 is 12 amino acids. The V and J ends lost 5 bases and 4 bases respectively, with 11 bases between them. Germline V gene sequence: CDR1 DFQATT, CDR2 SNEGSKA (reference sequence). The CDR3 DNA follows: TGCAGTGCTGGGGTCCAGACCACTGAAGCTTTCTTT. Amino acid sequence: CSAGVQTTEAFF.

This clonotype was seen many times. This rearrangement joins TRBV25-1 to TRBJ1-1; no clear D gene. This CDR3 region has 15 residues. CDR1 and CDR2 from the germline V gene are MGHDK and SYGVNS. V lost 2 bases and J lost 4, with 14 bases in between. CDR3 region: CASSESSWESTEAFF. The CDR3 bases are TGTGCCAGCAGTGAAAGTTCTTGGGAGAGCACTGAAGCTTTCTTT.

In this sample, this clonotype turned up a few times. The V and J genes are TRBV7-2 and TRBJ2-2; D remains unclear. The CDR3 runs 14 residues. CDR1 is SGHTA and CDR2 is FQGNSA in the germline V gene. The V end lost 2 bases, the J end lost 0 bases, and 4 bases lay between the germline ends. CDR3 residues: CASSLKANTGELFF. CDR3 nucleotide sequence: TGTGCCAGCAGCTTAAAGGCGAACACCGGGGAGCTGTTTTTT.

This clonotype showed up just once. The chain has TRBV10-3 and TRBJ1-1; 7 bases are shared with TRBD1. This CDR3 has 15 residues. CDR1 is ENHRY and CDR2 is SYGVKD in the germline V gene. Trimming took 10 bases from V and 0 from J; bases not matched to a gene: 11. The CDR3 sequence: CASRPGTVLNTEAFF. The CDR3 nucleotides are TGTGCCAGCAGGCCTGGGACAGTCTTGAACACTGAAGCTTTCTTT.

The CDR3 bases are TGTGCCAGCAGTTACTCGATAACAGTGAATAATTCACCCCTCCACTTT. Amino acid sequence: CASSYSITVNNSPLHF. The rearrangement joins TRBV6-6 to TRBJ1-6, with D unclear. Trimming took off 0 bases at V and 5 bases at J, with 11 bases between the two ends. The germline gives CDR1 MNHNY, CDR2 SVGAGI (reference sequence). The CDR3 length is 16 residues.

This clonotype was detected ten times or more. The J gene is TRBJ2-7, the V gene TRBV10-3; perhaps D is TRBD1 or TRBD2 (7 bases each). The V and J ends lost 2 bases and 7 bases respectively, with 15 bases between them. Germline CDR1 is ENHRY and CDR2 is SYGVKD. The CDR3 spans 14 residues. As DNA, the CDR3 is TGTGCCATCAGTGAGCTAAGACAGGGAGGGGAGCAGTACTTC. This encodes CAISELRQGGEQYF.

The chain recombines TRBV29-1 with TRBJ1-2; a possible D gene is TRBD1 (6 bases). V lost 8 bases to trimming and J lost 6 bases, with 13 bases between them. This CDR3 has 11 amino acids. Germline lookup yields CDR1 SQVTM and CDR2 ANQGSEA. CDR3 protein: CSLQSGDGYTF. CDR3 nucleotides: TGCAGCCTCCAATCAGGGGATGGCTACACCTTC.